This passage covers 27 T cell receptor beta chains from one sample sequenced in a study of identifying expanded T cells in peripheral blood. Method: immunoSEQ multiplex PCR; TCRdb's copy keeps in-frame clones and lacks some. Among fewer than 110,000 clones listed, around 85% were seen once. Material: blood. The source is a person aged 18 to 75 in good health.

The chain recombines TRBV7-8 with TRBJ1-1; no clear D. V lost 2 bases to trimming and J lost 11 bases, with 21 bases between them. The CDR3 length is 15 residues. The germline V gene has CDR1 SGHVS and CDR2 FQNEAQ. The CDR3 here is CASSLFAGSEEGAFF. The CDR3 DNA reads TGTGCCAGCAGCTTATTTGCGGGTTCGGAAGAAGGGGCTTTCTTT. Together with reference TRBV7-8 and TRBJ1-1, the CDR3 gives the full variable domain: GAGVSQSPRYKVAKRGQDVALRCDPISGHVSLFWYQQALGQGPEFLTYFQNEAQLDKSGLPSDRFFAERPEGSVSTLKIQRTQQEDSAVYLCASSLFAGSEEGAFFGQGTRLTVV.

The genes are TRBV7-2 and TRBJ1-1, with 9 bases matching TRBD1. V lost 5 bases, J lost 4 bases, and 8 bases stayed unmatched. CDR3 length equals 15 residues. CDR1 and CDR2 (germline): SGHTA, FQGNSA. The CDR3 DNA reads as TGTGCCAGCAGCGCACAGGGGGCGGCTGCCACTGAAGCTTTCTTT. This translates into CASSAQGAAATEAFF.

CDR3 DNA: TGTGCCAGCAGCCTGTTCGCCCCCTCCTACAATGAGCAGTTCTTC. The encoded protein is CASSLFAPSYNEQFF. V gene TRBV7-2 combines with J gene TRBJ2-1; D not certain. Trimming took off 5 bases at V and 0 bases at J, with 11 bases between the two ends. This CDR3 contains 15 residues. Per germline, CDR1 SGHTA and CDR2 FQGNSA.

The chain joins TRBV15 to TRBJ1-1; the D is unclear. CDR1 and CDR2 (germline): LNHNV, YYDKDF (reference sequence). The CDR3 extends over 17 amino acids. The ends were cut back, 0 bases at V and 4 bases at J, with 18 bases in the middle. The CDR3 reads CATSRDNPGVAGTEAFF. The CDR3 DNA sequence: TGTGCCACCAGCAGAGATAATCCAGGAGTGGCAGGCACTGAAGCTTTCTTT.

The chain joins TRBV19 to TRBJ2-1, with 7 bases matching TRBD1. Germline trimming cut 4 bases from V and 8 bases from J; bases unmatched to any gene: 14. This CDR3 contains 16 residues. Per the germline V gene, CDR1 is LNHDA and CDR2 is SQIVND (reference sequence). The CDR3 DNA sequence: TGTGCCAGTAGTACCAAAGGGGGCTTGTATGAAGATGAGCAGTTCTTC. Its translation: CASSTKGGLYEDEQFF. Variable domain in full (rest from reference TRBV19 and TRBJ2-1): DGGITQSPKYLFRKEGQNVTLSCEQNLNHDAMYWYRQDPGQGLRLIYYSQIVNDFQKGDIAEGYSVSREKKESFPLTVTSAQKNPTAFYLCASSTKGGLYEDEQFFGPGTRLTVL.

This chain connects TRBV4-1 to TRBJ1-1; D call uncertain. Germline assignment: CDR1 MGHRA and CDR2 YSYEKL. The CDR3 is 13 residues long. Trimming stripped 2 bases from V and 6 bases from J, with 10 bases between. The CDR3 region has the DNA TGCGCCAGCAGCCAATACTGGGTCGCTGAAGCTTTCTTT. Amino acid sequence: CASSQYWVAEAFF.

The gene calls are TRBV12-5 and TRBJ1-5; 7 bases match TRBD1. The CDR3 is 17 residues long. Germline assignment: CDR1 LGHNT and CDR2 FRNRAP. V lost 1 base, J lost 0 bases, and 6 bases stayed unmatched. CDR3 coding DNA: TGTGCTAGTGGTTTGGCCCAGACAGGGTATAGCAATCAGCCCCAGCATTTT. Translating it yields CASGLAQTGYSNQPQHF.

The CDR3 sequence is CASSFWRDQETQYF. Here the CDR3 DNA reads TGTGCCAGCAGCTTCTGGCGGGACCAAGAGACCCAGTACTTC. The gene calls are TRBV5-6 and TRBJ2-5; the D gene is possibly TRBD2 (5 bases). V lost 2 bases, J lost 0 bases, and 8 bases lay in between. This CDR3 is 14 amino acids long. Germline-derived CDR1 and CDR2 are SGHDT and YYEEEE.

This CDR3 is CASMRVGTGELFF. The CDR3 DNA reads TGTGCCAGCATGCGGGTTGGAACCGGGGAGCTGTTTTTT. The chain links TRBV5-6 to TRBJ2-2; tentative D call: TRBD2 (5 bases). This CDR3 contains 13 residues. The germline CDR1 and CDR2 sequences are SGHDT and YYEEEE. Trimming removed 6 bases from V and 5 bases from J, with 11 bases in between.

This chain links TRBV5-6 with TRBJ1-5, with D hard to call. CDR1 is SGHDT, CDR2 YYEEEE, per germline. The CDR3 spans 14 residues. The V gene lost 9 bases and the J gene lost 1 base, with 14 bases spanning the gap. CDR3 amino acids: CATKGWRSNQPQHF. CDR3 DNA: TGTGCCACGAAGGGATGGCGAAGCAATCAGCCCCAGCATTTT.

This chain uses TRBV30 with TRBJ2-2; 8 positions match TRBD2. Per germline, CDR1 GTSNPN and CDR2 SVGIG (reference sequence). CDR3 length equals 15 residues. Trimming took 2 bases from V and 4 from J; bases not matched to a gene: 6. The CDR3 sequence is CAWSPLSGVTGELFF. The CDR3 DNA is TGTGCCTGGAGTCCACTTAGCGGGGTCACCGGGGAGCTGTTTTTT.

This chain links TRBV6-6 with TRBJ2-1; 9 bases line up with TRBD1. Trimming removed 5 bases from V and 7 bases from J; junction bases left unmatched: 12. The CDR3 extends over 16 amino acids. Germline values: CDR1 MNHNY, CDR2 SVGAGI (reference sequence). CDR3 in amino acids: CASSPRPRTGENEQFF. CDR3 nucleotides: TGTGCCAGCAGTCCGCGTCCTAGGACAGGGGAGAATGAGCAGTTCTTC.

About this clone itself: Its ends do not fully match the called genes, so a read error is possible. V and J are TRBV5-6 and TRBJ2-7; D is perhaps TRBD2 (6 bases). Looked up from germline, CDR1 is SGHDT and CDR2 is YYEEEE. This CDR3 is 11 amino acids long. The DNA of the CDR3 is TGTGCCAGCAGCTTAGGAGGACTAAGGGCCTTC. This codes for CASSLGGLRAF.

The chain carries TRBV1 and TRBJ2-6. TRBV1 is flagged as a pseudogene. The CDR3 length is 16 residues. As DNA, the CDR3 is TGCACCAGCAGCCAAGATGGGGTCTCTGGGGCCAACGTCCTGACTTTC. This translates into CTSSQDGVSGANVLTF.

The rearrangement joins TRBV10-3 to TRBJ1-6; D gene ambiguous. The CDR3 has 16 amino acids. The germline CDR1 and CDR2 sequences are ENHRY and SYGVKD. V dropped 4 bases and J dropped 0 bases, with 10 bases sitting between them. The CDR3 here is CAISGSSSSYNSPLHF. CDR3 bases: TGTGCCATCAGTGGGAGTTCTAGCTCCTATAATTCACCCCTCCACTTT.

This chain links TRBV4-1 with TRBJ2-1; the D call may be TRBD1 or TRBD2 (5 bases each). The CDR3 spans 16 residues. The germline V gene has CDR1 MGHRA and CDR2 YSYEKL. Deletions cut 4 bases from V and 7 bases from J, with 20 bases between. CDR3 nucleotides: TGCGCCAGCAGCCCCCTGAGGGGTGCAAACTTTAATGAGCAGTTCTTC. This encodes CASSPLRGANFNEQFF.

The V and J genes are TRBV27 and TRBJ1-6; D is undetermined. Looked up from germline, CDR1 is MNHEY and CDR2 is SMNVEV (reference sequence). The CDR3 is 14 residues long. V was shortened by 3 bases and J by 4 bases, with 7 bases between the two germline ends. CDR3 amino acids: CASSFGVYNSPLHF. CDR3 in DNA: TGTGCCAGCAGTTTCGGGGTTTATAATTCACCCCTCCACTTT.

The chain couples TRBV10-2 to TRBJ2-2, with 7 bases matching TRBD2. V trimming: 8 bases; J trimming: 7 bases; junction bases outside the gene matches: 4. This CDR3 spans 12 amino acids. In germline, CDR1 is WSHSY, CDR2 SAAADI. The CDR3 spells CASLREGGELFF. CDR3 in DNA: TGCGCCAGCCTTAGGGAGGGCGGGGAGCTGTTTTTT.

The chain couples TRBV15 to TRBJ2-7, with a possible D match to TRBD1 (6 bases). The germline gives CDR1 LNHNV, CDR2 YYDKDF (reference sequence). The CDR3 is 22 residues long. The germline V and J ends were trimmed by 3 bases and 3 bases, with 36 bases remaining between them. The CDR3, as DNA: TGTGCCACCAGCAGCGAGAGATGGATCCGGGACACACAGAACATTGACGTCTACGAGCAGTACTTC. Protein product: CATSSERWIRDTQNIDVYEQYF.

V is TRBV7-9 and J is TRBJ1-1; D is possibly TRBD1 (5 bases). Germline V lookup: CDR1 SEHNR, CDR2 FQNEAQ (reference sequence). The CDR3 extends over 15 amino acids. Trimming cost V 3 bases and J 3 bases, with 14 bases left between them. The CDR3 reads CASSLSRAFDTEAFF. The CDR3, as DNA: TGTGCCAGCAGCTTGAGCAGGGCGTTTGACACTGAAGCTTTCTTT.

This chain uses TRBV6-1 with TRBJ1-6; D possibly corresponds to TRBD1 (5 bases). Trimming removed 1 base from V and 15 bases from J, with 13 bases in between. There are 13 residues in the CDR3. CDR1 is MNHNS, CDR2 SASEGT, per germline. The CDR3 DNA reads as TGTGCCAGCAGTGAAGAGGAAGGGGTCGGCCTCCACTTT. Amino acids: CASSEEEGVGLHF.

The chain combines TRBV30 with TRBJ2-7; tentative D call: TRBD2 (6 bases). The ends were cut back, 0 bases at V and 4 bases at J, with 16 bases in the middle. Germline V gives CDR1 GTSNPN, CDR2 SVGIG (reference sequence). The CDR3 length is 15 residues. CDR3 loop: CAWSVGGSVWYEQYF. CDR3 nucleotide sequence: TGTGCCTGGAGTGTTGGGGGGTCCGTATGGTACGAGCAGTACTTC. Based on the CDR3 plus reference TRBV30 and TRBJ2-7, the full variable domain is SQTIHQWPATLVQPVGSPLSLECTVEGTSNPNLYWYRQAAGRGLQLLFYSVGIGQISSEVPQNLSASRPQDRQFILSSKKLLLSDSGFYLCAWSVGGSVWYEQYFGPGTRLTVT.

This clone was recorded once. The V gene is TRBV7-9, the J gene TRBJ2-7; 11 positions agree with TRBD2. With V trimmed by 4 bases and J by 1 base, 9 bases remained unmatched. The CDR3 loop spans 17 amino acids. Germline V CDR1 and CDR2: SEHNR, FQNEAQ (reference sequence). Written as DNA, the CDR3 is TGTGCCAGCAGCTCTTATAGCGGGGGGGACCTTTCCTACGAGCAGTACTTC. This sequence encodes CASSSYSGGDLSYEQYF.

In this sample, this clone turned up a few times. The chain couples TRBV28 to TRBJ2-1; D remains ambiguous. Germline loops: CDR1 MDHEN, CDR2 SYDVKM. V gave up 5 bases and J gave up 4 bases, with 15 bases separating them. This CDR3 spans 15 amino acids. This chain's CDR3 is CASSPTLNSYNEQFF. In DNA, the CDR3 is TGTGCCAGCAGTCCGACCTTGAATAGTTACAATGAGCAGTTCTTC.

The DNA of the CDR3 is TGTGCCGTATCAGGTGACGGCAACACTGAAGCTTTCTTT. Its protein is CAVSGDGNTEAFF. The chain is built from TRBV10-3 and TRBJ1-1; D is unresolved. V was trimmed by 11 bases and J by 2 bases, leaving 15 bases between them. CDR1 and CDR2 (germline): ENHRY, SYGVKD. This CDR3 comprises 13 residues.

The J gene is TRBJ1-1, the V gene TRBV28, with 7 nucleotides matching TRBD1. Looked up from germline, CDR1 is MDHEN and CDR2 is SYDVKM. Trimming removed 5 bases from V and 1 base from J; junction bases left unmatched: 13. The CDR3 consists of 17 residues. CDR3 coding DNA: TGTGCCAGCAGTCGCTGGGGTCGAGGGGGCTCGAACACTGAAGCTTTCTTT. Residues: CASSRWGRGGSNTEAFF. The entire variable domain, with the rest obtained from reference TRBV28 and TRBJ1-1, is as follows: DVKVTQSSRYLVKRTGEKVFLECVQDMDHENMFWYRQDPGLGLRLIYFSYDVKMKEKGDIPEGYSVSREKKERFSLILESASTNQTSMYLCASSRWGRGGSNTEAFFGQGTRLTVV.

The CDR3 loop is CASSFRQDSSTQYF. CDR3 sequence (DNA): TGTGCCAGCAGCTTCCGACAGGACAGTAGTACGCAGTATTTT. This chain uses TRBV7-9 with TRBJ2-3; perhaps TRBD1 as D (6 bases). Trimming cost V 3 bases and J 8 bases, with 15 bases left between them. CDR1 SEHNR and CDR2 FQNEAQ come from the germline V gene (reference sequence). This CDR3 is 14 amino acids long.